This T cell receptor beta chain was sequenced during a study of CXCR3-negative and CXCR3-positive naive CD8 T cells. In preparing the TRB cDNA libraries, 5' RACE with UMI labels was used. TCRdb re-called the 5' RACE reads and shows each CDR3 protein once, DNA omitted. This listing includes tens of thousands of distinct CDR3 sequences. Per germline, CDR1 SGHTA and CDR2 FQGNSA. CDR3 length equals 13 residues. This chain joins TRBV7-2 and TRBJ1-2. The receptor's source is a human donor in good health. Some clones in this sample may be carry-over from other donors' samples. The material sequenced was naive CXCR3- CD8+ T cells from blood. Sample subset: CD45RO-CCR7+CD27+CD95- naive CD8+ T cells lacking CXCR3 (TNR3-). The CDR3 is CASSLAWGDGYTF.